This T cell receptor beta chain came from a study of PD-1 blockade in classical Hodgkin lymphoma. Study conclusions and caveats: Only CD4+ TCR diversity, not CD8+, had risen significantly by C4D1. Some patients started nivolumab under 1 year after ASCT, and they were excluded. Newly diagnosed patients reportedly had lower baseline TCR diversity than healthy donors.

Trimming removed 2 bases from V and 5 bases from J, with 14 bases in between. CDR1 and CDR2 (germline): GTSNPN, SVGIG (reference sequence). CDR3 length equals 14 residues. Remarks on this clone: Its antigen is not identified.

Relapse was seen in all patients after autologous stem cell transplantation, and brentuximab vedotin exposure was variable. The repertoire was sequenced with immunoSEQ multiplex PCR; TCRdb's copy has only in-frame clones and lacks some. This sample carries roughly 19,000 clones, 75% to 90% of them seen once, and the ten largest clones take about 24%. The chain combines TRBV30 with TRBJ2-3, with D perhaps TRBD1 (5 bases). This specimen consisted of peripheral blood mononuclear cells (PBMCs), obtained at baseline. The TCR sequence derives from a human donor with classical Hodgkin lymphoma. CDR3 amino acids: CAWSPKGFGDTQYF. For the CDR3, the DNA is TGTGCCTGGAGTCCCAAGGGGTTCGGAGATACGCAGTATTTT.